One and the same sample provided the 11 T cell receptor beta chains below, sequenced in a study of pediatric ulcerative colitis. Clones were sequenced by immunoSEQ multiplex PCR, and TCRdb holds only the in-frame ones, with some missing. The profile covers roughly 64,000 clones, with 80% to 90% appearing a single time and about 3.5% taken by the ten largest. Sample: blood. These receptors all stem from a boy aged 5 to 17 with severe ulcerative colitis.

This chain connects TRBV28 to TRBJ1-1; D is possibly TRBD1 (5 bases). CDR1 is MDHEN and CDR2 is SYDVKM in the germline V gene. V lost 6 bases to trimming and J lost 4 bases, with 21 bases between them. The CDR3 consists of 16 residues. CDR3 region: CASSDRLGATSTEAFF. The CDR3 region has the DNA TGTGCCAGCAGCGACCGACTAGGGGCTACTTCCACTGAAGCTTTCTTT.

The chain is built from TRBV2 and TRBJ2-3; 11 bases match TRBD2. Germline V gives CDR1 SNHLY, CDR2 FYNNEI. V was clipped by 5 bases and J by 1 base; unmatched bases: 2. The CDR3 is 15 amino acids. The CDR3 loop is CASSKLAGGTDTQYF. The CDR3 DNA reads as TGTGCCAGCAGTAAACTAGCGGGAGGCACAGATACGCAGTATTTT.

The chain couples TRBV11-3 to TRBJ2-7; D gene unclear. From germline, CDR1 is SGHNT and CDR2 YENEEA. Trimming shortened V by 1 base and J by 2 bases, and 9 bases separated the two germline ends. CDR3 length: 14 amino acids. The CDR3 sequence: CASSLALNPYEQYF. CDR3 in DNA: TGTGCCAGCAGCTTAGCCCTAAACCCCTACGAGCAGTACTTC.

The chain links TRBV6-4 to TRBJ2-5; 8 nucleotides agree with TRBD1. The V segment lost 5 bases and the J segment 1 base; nucleotides outside the gene matches: 6. There are 15 residues in the CDR3. Germline lookup yields CDR1 MRHNA and CDR2 SNTAGT. CDR3 region: CASSMGTGGQETQYF. The DNA of the CDR3 is TGTGCCAGCAGTATGGGCACAGGGGGCCAAGAGACCCAGTACTTC.

The chain recombines TRBV7-9 with TRBJ2-1; 13 bases match TRBD2. Trimming cost V 3 bases and J 6 bases; bases outside gene matches: 11. There are 18 residues in the CDR3. Germline CDR1 is SEHNR and CDR2 is FQNEAQ (reference sequence). In DNA, the CDR3 is TGTGCCAGCAGCTTCAAACAACCGGGACTAGCGGGACCCAATGAGCAGTTCTTC. It specifies CASSFKQPGLAGPNEQFF.

The V gene is TRBV29-1, the J gene TRBJ1-1; unclear D gene. With 0 bases removed from V and 14 bases from J, the gap between germline ends came to 16 bases. Germline lookup yields CDR1 SQVTM and CDR2 ANQGSEA. CDR3 length: 12 amino acids. This CDR3 reads CSVEDSRAEEFF. Here the CDR3 DNA reads TGCAGCGTTGAAGATTCCCGGGCCGAGGAATTCTTT.

In this sample, this clone turned up a few times. The chain combines TRBV10-1 with TRBJ1-5, with unresolved D. The germline V gene encodes CDR1 WNHNN and CDR2 SYGVQD (reference sequence). The CDR3 has 14 amino acids. Trimming cost V 10 bases and J 4 bases, with 17 bases left between them. CDR3 DNA sequence: TGCGCCACCGCGCCCGCAGGAATAAATCAGCCCCAGCATTTT. As protein: CATAPAGINQPQHF.

This rearrangement joins TRBV7-6 to TRBJ2-2, with 9 bases identical to TRBD2. Germline V gene lookup returns CDR1 SGHVS and CDR2 FNYEAQ. J gave up 1 base and V 3 bases, and 3 bases lay outside the gene matches. CDR3 length equals 16 residues. DNA of the CDR3: TGTGCCAGCAGCTTGCCTAGCGGGGTGAACACCGGGGAGCTGTTTTTT. Its translation is CASSLPSGVNTGELFF.

The chain combines TRBV13 with TRBJ1-2; possible D gene TRBD1, 5 bases. V dropped 4 bases and J dropped 4 bases, with 10 bases sitting between them. Looked up from germline, CDR1 is PRHDT and CDR2 is FYEKMQ (reference sequence). The CDR3 runs 13 residues. This chain's CDR3 is CASSSQVSYGYTF. Here the CDR3 DNA reads TGTGCCAGCAGCTCACAGGTGAGCTATGGCTACACCTTC.

CDR3 in amino acids: CSARRGETQYF. In DNA, the CDR3 is TGCAGTGCTAGAAGAGGAGAGACCCAGTACTTC. The J gene is TRBJ2-5, the V gene TRBV20-1; D gene ambiguous. V lost 2 bases and J 4 bases, leaving 5 bases between the germline ends. Germline lookup yields CDR1 DFQATT and CDR2 SNEGSKA (reference sequence). The CDR3 is made up of 11 amino acids.

V usage is TRBV29-1 and J usage is TRBJ2-1; perhaps TRBD1 as D (6 bases). The CDR3 covers 13 residues. The ends were cut back, 2 bases at V and 6 bases at J, with 11 bases in the middle. Germline lookup yields CDR1 SQVTM and CDR2 ANQGSEA. CDR3 sequence reads: CSVEHPGVNEQFF. The CDR3 DNA is TGCAGCGTTGAACACCCAGGGGTCAATGAGCAGTTCTTC.